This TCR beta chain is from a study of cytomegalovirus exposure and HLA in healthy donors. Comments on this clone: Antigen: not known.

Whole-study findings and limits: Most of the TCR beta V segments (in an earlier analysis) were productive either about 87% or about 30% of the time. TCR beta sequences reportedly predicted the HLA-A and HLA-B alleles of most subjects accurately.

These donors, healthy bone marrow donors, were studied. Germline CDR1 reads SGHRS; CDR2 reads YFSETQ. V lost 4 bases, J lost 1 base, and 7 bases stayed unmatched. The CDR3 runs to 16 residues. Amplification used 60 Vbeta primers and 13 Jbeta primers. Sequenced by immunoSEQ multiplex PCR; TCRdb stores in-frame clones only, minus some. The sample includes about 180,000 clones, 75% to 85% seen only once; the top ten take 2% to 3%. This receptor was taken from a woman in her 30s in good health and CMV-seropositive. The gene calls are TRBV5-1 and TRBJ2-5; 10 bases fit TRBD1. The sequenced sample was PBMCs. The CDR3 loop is CASSLTGTGVQETQYF. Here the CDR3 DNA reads TGCGCCAGCAGCCTCACCGGGACAGGGGTCCAAGAGACCCAGTACTTC.